The clone carrying this T cell receptor (beta chain) has a handful of counts. Its target is not known. The sample comes from a study of beta chain features in type 1 diabetes. Study background: Analysis included around 99,000,000 sorted cells drawn from all samples.

Study-level results: A pattern of fewer insertions and more deletions at VDJ junctions was seen in type 1 diabetes patients. Researchers caution that PCR might favor shorter templates, equally among patients and controls. Patients showed naive, central memory and Treg TCRB repertoires that appeared more similar than those of healthy donors.

Expressed TCRB transcripts were sequenced because the entire RNA isolate underwent reverse transcription. Clones were sequenced by immunoSEQ multiplex PCR, and TCRdb holds only the in-frame ones, with some missing. Counted here are hundreds of thousands of clones, approximately 28% occurring once; the ten biggest clones make up about 0.065%. V was pared by 3 bases and J by 6 bases, with 9 bases between. This CDR3 has 13 residues. CDR1 is SGHTA and CDR2 is FQGNSA in the germline V gene. This clonotype originated in a man between 18 and 29 years old in good health. The specimen was naive CD4+ T cells from blood. The V gene is TRBV7-2, the J gene TRBJ2-1; D not resolved. The CDR3 protein is CASSFIWGNEQFF. The CDR3 nucleotides are TGTGCCAGCAGCTTTATCTGGGGCAATGAGCAGTTCTTC.